This record concerns one T cell receptor beta chain sequence. Its antigen is unknown. The repertoire was sequenced with immunoSEQ multiplex PCR; TCRdb's copy has only in-frame clones and lacks some. The sample holds more than 75,000 clones; 80% to 85% are singletons and the top ten take around 1.1%. These data belong to a study of OX40 agonist ivuxolimab in advanced cancers. Across the study: Patients were infused with ivuxolimab every 2 weeks at 0.01 to 10 mg/kg. Study-level results: Also present in some nonresponders was a low level of normalized T-cell clonal expansion.

In germline, CDR1 is SGHRS, CDR2 YFSETQ. V was pared by 4 bases and J by 1 base, with 16 bases between. The CDR3 runs to 16 residues. The clonotype was recovered from an adult with an advanced solid tumor such as melanoma, head and neck, liver or kidney cancer. V and J are TRBV5-1 and TRBJ2-3; D ambiguous. This specimen was CD4+ or CD8+ T cells sorted from blood, taken in a trial of the OX40 agonist ivuxolimab. The CDR3 is CASSPGSLPGTDTQYF. CDR3 DNA: TGCGCCAGCAGCCCTGGCAGTCTTCCGGGCACAGATACGCAGTATTTT.